The clone carrying this T cell receptor (beta chain) was detected ten times or more. The antigen remains unidentified. Time point meaning: newly diagnosed GD, antithyroid drugs for less than 3 months. The TCR library was made from RNA extracted from PBMCs. The data derive from a study of regulatory T cells in long-lasting Graves disease. The CDR3 runs to 14 residues. V was pared by 3 bases and J by 2 bases, with 9 bases between. Per germline, CDR1 SGHTA and CDR2 FQGNSA. General observations from the study: More public clonotypes were shared by persistent patients (about 2,700) than by new patients (more than 950).

TCR beta libraries were built with iRepertoire HTBI primers and Arm-PCR of CDR3 regions. In TCRdb, the multiplex PCR reads were re-called with MiXCR into one record per CDR3 protein. The data hold some 330,000 distinct CDR3 sequences, with 12% observed a single time. Another study also made use of these data, one on T cells in Graves' hyperthyroidism and ophthalmopathy. That paper notes: Researchers ran a first-round RT-PCR on the TCR CDR3 using the HTBI primer set.

This receptor was identified in a woman aged 18 to 35 with Graves disease. V usage is TRBV7-2 and J usage is TRBJ2-3; D is possibly TRBD1 or TRBD2 (5 bases each). The source material was peripheral blood mononuclear cells (PBMCs), sampled at new diagnosis, from a patient treated with antithyroid drugs. Here the CDR3 reads CASSFRDLTDTQYF. DNA of the CDR3: TGTGCCAGCAGCTTCCGGGACCTCACAGATACGCAGTATTTT.